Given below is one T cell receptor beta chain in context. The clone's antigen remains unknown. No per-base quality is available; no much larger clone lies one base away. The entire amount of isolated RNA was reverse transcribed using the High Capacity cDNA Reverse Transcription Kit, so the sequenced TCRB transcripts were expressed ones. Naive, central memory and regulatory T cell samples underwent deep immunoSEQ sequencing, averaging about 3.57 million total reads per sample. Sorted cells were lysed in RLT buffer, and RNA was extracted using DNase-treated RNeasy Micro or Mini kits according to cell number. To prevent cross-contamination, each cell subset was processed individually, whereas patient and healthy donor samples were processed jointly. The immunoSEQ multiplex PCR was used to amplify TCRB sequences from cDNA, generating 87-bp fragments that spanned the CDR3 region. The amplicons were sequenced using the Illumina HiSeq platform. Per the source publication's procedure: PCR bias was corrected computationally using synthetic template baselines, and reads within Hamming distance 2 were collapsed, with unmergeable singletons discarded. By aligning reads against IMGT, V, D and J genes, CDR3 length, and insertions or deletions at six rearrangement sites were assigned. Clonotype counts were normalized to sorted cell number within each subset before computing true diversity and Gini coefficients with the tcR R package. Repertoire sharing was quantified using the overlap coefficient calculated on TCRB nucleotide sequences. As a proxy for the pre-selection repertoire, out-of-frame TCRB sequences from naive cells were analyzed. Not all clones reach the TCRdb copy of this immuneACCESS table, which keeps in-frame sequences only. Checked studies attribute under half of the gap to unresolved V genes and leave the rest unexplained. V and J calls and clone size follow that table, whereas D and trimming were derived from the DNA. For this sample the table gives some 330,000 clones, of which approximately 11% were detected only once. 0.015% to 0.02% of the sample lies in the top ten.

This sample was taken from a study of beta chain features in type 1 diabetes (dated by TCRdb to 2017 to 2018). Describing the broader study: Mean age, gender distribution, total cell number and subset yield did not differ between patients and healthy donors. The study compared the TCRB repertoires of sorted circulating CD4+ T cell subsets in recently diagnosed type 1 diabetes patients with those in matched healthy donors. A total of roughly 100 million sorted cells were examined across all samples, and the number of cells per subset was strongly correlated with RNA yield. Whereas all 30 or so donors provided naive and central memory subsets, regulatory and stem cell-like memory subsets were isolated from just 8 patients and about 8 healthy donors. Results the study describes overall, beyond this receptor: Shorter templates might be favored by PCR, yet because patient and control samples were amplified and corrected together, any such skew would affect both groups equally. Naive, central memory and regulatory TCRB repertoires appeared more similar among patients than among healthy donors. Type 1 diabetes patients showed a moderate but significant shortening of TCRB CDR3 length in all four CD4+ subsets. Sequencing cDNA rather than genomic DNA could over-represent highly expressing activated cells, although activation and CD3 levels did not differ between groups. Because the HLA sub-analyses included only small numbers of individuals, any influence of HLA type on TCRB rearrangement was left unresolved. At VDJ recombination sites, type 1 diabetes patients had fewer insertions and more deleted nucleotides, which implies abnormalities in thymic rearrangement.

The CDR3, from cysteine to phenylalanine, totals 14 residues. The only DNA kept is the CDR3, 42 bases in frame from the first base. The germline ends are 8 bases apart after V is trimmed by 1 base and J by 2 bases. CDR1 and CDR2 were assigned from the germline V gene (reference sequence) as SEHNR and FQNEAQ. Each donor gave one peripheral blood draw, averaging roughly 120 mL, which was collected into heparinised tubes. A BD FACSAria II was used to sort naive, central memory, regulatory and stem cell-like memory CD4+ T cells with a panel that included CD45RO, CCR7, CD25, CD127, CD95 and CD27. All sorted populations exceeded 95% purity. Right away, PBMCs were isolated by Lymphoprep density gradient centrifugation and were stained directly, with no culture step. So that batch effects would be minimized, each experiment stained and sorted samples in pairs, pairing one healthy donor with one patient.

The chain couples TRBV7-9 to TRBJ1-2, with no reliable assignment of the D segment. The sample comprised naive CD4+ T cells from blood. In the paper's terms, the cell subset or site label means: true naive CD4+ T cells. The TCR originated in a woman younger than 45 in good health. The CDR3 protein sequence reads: CASSLVGRNYGYTF. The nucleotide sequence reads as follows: TGTGCCAGCAGCTTAGTCGGTAGAAACTATGGCTACACCTTC.